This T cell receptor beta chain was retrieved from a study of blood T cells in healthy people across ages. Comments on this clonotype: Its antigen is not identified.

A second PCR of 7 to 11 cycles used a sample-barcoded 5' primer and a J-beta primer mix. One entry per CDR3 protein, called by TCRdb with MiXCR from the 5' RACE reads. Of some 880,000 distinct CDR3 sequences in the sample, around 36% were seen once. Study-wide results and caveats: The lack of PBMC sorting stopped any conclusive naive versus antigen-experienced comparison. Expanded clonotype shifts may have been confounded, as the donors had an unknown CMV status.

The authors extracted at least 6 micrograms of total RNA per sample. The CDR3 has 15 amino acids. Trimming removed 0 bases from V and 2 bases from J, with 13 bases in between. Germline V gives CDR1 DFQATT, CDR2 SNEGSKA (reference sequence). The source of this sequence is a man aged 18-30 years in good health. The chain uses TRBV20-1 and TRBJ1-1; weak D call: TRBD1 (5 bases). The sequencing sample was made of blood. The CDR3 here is CSARDQGSLNTEAFF. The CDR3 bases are TGCAGTGCTAGAGATCAGGGCTCGCTAAACACTGAAGCTTTCTTT.